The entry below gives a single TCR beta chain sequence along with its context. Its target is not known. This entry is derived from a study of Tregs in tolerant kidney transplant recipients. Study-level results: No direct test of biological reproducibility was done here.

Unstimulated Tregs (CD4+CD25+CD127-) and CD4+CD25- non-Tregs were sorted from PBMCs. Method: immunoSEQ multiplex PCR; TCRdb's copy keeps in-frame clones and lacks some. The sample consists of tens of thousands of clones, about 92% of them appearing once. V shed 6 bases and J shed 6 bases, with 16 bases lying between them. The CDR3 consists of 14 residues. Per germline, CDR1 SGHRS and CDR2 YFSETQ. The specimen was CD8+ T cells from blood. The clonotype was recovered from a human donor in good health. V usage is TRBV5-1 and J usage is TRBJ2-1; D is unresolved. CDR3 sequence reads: CASTRTRTANEQFF. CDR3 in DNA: TGCGCCAGCACCCGAACCCGTACGGCCAATGAGCAGTTCTTC.